The source of this T cell receptor (beta chain) is a study of blood T cell repertoires in COVID-19. The repertoire was sequenced with immunoSEQ multiplex PCR; TCRdb's copy has only in-frame clones and lacks some. The sample lists about 200,000 clones, 84% occurring once. V lost 3 bases to trimming and J lost 3 bases, with 6 bases between them. Germline CDR1 SNHLY, CDR2 FYNNEI. This CDR3 region has 12 residues. The source material was peripheral blood. J is TRBJ2-7 and V is TRBV2; D remains unclear. The sequence was obtained from a human donor in a cohort sampled during active COVID-19. CDR3 DNA sequence: TGTGCCAGCAGTGACGCGGTCTACGAGCAGTACTTC. This encodes CASSDAVYEQYF.